Sequencing of this TCR beta chain was carried out in a study of identical twins. This clonotype was observed at least ten times. Its antigen is undetermined. Template switching supplied a universal primer site; unique molecular identifiers were carried on the cDNA. TCRdb re-derived calls from the 5' RACE reads in MiXCR, one entry per CDR3 protein. The sample has 1.5 million to 2 million distinct CDR3 sequences; under 35% are singletons. Whole-study findings and limits: Those out-of-frame alpha sequences shared by twins showed an excess of low generation probability. These conclusions were based on statistical analysis (cross-sectional, not following the same donors). Possibly, invariant MAIT and iNKT cells partly confounded zero-insertion analyses.

V was shortened by 5 bases and J by 0 bases, with 11 bases between the two germline ends. Germline loops: CDR1 LNHDA, CDR2 SQIVND (reference sequence). The CDR3 is 14 amino acids. This TCR was sampled from a newborn girl in good health. The sequenced sample was cord blood. The rearrangement uses TRBV19 and TRBJ2-7; D unclear. The CDR3 DNA reads as TGTGCCAGTAGTCCCCCCCGGAGCTCCTACGAGCAGTACTTC. As protein: CASSPPRSSYEQYF.